This T cell receptor (beta chain) was obtained from a study of T cell repertoires in cytomegalovirus infection. Points from the study as a whole: Predominance within the ex vivo response was attributable to HLA-C-restricted CMV-specific TCR beta clonotypes.

CDR1 and CDR2 (germline): SGHTA, FQGNSA. J lost 4 bases, V lost 1 base, and 6 bases had no gene match. This CDR3 has 16 amino acids. TCRdb re-analysed the reads in MiXCR, keeping a single row per CDR3 protein. The table has 60,000 to 75,000 distinct CDR3 sequences, approximately 22% seen once. Comments on this clonotype: The antigen remains unidentified.

Material: PBMCs, sequenced either directly or after in vitro stimulation (not recorded which). This clonotype was obtained from a human donor in good health (CMV status not recorded). Some clones in this sample may be carry-over from other donors' samples. The rearrangement joins TRBV7-2 to TRBJ2-1; 8 nucleotides line up with TRBD2. DNA for the CDR3: TGTGCCAGCAGCTTAGTGGGTAGCGGGGCTTACAATGAGCAGTTCTTC. Its translation: CASSLVGSGAYNEQFF.